This T cell receptor (beta chain) was recorded in a study of cytomegalovirus exposure and HLA in healthy donors. Across the whole study: A data release that came early held tens of millions of unique TCRs from HLA-typed donors.

In the case of this clone: Its antigen is not known.

Study conclusions and caveats: The classifier reportedly diagnosed cytomegalovirus status with high specificity and sensitivity. Earlier results showed most TCR beta V segments being productive about 90% or about 30% of the time. The study designated fewer than 200 TCR beta chains cytomegalovirus-associated.

The PCR contained 60 Vbeta and 13 Jbeta primers. Profiling relied on immunoSEQ multiplex PCR, and the TCRdb table lists in-frame clones only, not all of them. This sample has 100,000 to 150,000 clones, with more than 80% found just once. Germline assignment: CDR1 MNHNS and CDR2 SASEGT. Trimming took 2 bases from V and 7 from J, leaving 15 bases between them. CDR3 length: 14 amino acids. The sequence derives from a man aged 30-40 years in good health and CMV-seropositive. The chain carries TRBV6-1 and TRBJ2-7; a weak D match, TRBD2 (6 bases). Material: PBMCs. The CDR3 loop is CASSEPGDPREQYF. The DNA of the CDR3 is TGTGCCAGCAGTGAACCGGGAGACCCGCGAGAGCAGTACTTC.